The next 13 T cell receptor beta chains were all read from a single sample in a study of blood T cell repertoires in COVID-19. Profiled with immunoSEQ multiplex PCR; TCRdb holds only in-frame clones, not every one. The sample records approximately 160,000 clones, over 70% being singletons. Sequencing was performed on peripheral blood. These receptors were collected from a woman aged 80 or over with active or convalescent COVID-19.

The rearrangement uses TRBV19 and TRBJ1-5; TRBD1 aligns across 8 bases. V lost 5 bases to trimming and J lost 6 bases; unmatched junction nucleotides: 6. This CDR3 contains 14 residues. Germline V CDR1 and CDR2: LNHDA, SQIVND (reference sequence). The CDR3 here is CASSETGGGQPQHF. As DNA, the CDR3 is TGTGCCAGTAGTGAAACAGGGGGTGGTCAGCCCCAGCATTTT.

The chain carries TRBV30 and TRBJ1-5; D is unresolved. The length of the CDR3 is 13 residues. Per the germline V gene, CDR1 is GTSNPN and CDR2 is SVGIG (reference sequence). With 0 bases removed from V and 3 bases from J, the gap between germline ends came to 6 bases. The CDR3 reads CAWSVQDNQPQHF. DNA for the CDR3: TGTGCCTGGAGTGTGCAGGACAATCAGCCCCAGCATTTT.

The chain joins TRBV24-1 to TRBJ2-7; possibly TRBD2 for D (7 bases). V lost 5 bases and J lost 7, with 17 bases in between. This CDR3 has 14 residues. Germline values: CDR1 KGHDR, CDR2 SFDVKD. The CDR3 reads CATSGKEGGEEQYF. The CDR3 nucleotides are TGTGCCACCAGTGGAAAAGAGGGGGGGGAAGAGCAGTACTTC.

CDR3: CASSPGDRGFGYTF. The CDR3 bases are TGTGCCAGCAGCCCCGGGGACAGGGGGTTTGGCTACACCTTC. This chain uses TRBV7-2 with TRBJ1-2; 11 bases match TRBD1. V shed 5 bases and J 7 bases; nucleotides not matched to a gene: 6. Germline lookup yields CDR1 SGHTA and CDR2 FQGNSA. The CDR3 consists of 14 residues.

The chain uses TRBV4-3 and TRBJ2-1, with 12 bases lining up with TRBD1. This CDR3 spans 16 amino acids. V lost 2 bases and J lost 7; bases outside the gene matches: 6. CDR1 is LGHNA and CDR2 is YSLEER in the germline V gene. Here the CDR3 DNA reads TGCGCCAGCAGCCAAACCGGGACAGGGGGCTGGAATGAGCAGTTCTTC. This translates into CASSQTGTGGWNEQFF.

CDR3 amino acids: CASRSYADRVDYGYTF. As DNA, the CDR3 is TGTGCCAGCAGAAGCTACGCGGACAGGGTAGACTATGGCTACACCTTC. The rearrangement links TRBV27 to TRBJ1-2, with 8 bases identical to TRBD1. The V segment lost 6 bases and the J segment 3 bases; nucleotides outside the gene matches: 12. The CDR3 runs 16 residues. In germline, CDR1 is MNHEY, CDR2 SMNVEV (reference sequence).

To note about this clone: This sample also contains other DNA sequences that code for the same CDR3. The chain recombines TRBV12-3 or TRBV12-4 with TRBJ2-2, with D unclear. V lost 6 bases, J lost 4 bases, and 6 bases lay in between. The CDR3 has 12 amino acids. Written as DNA, the CDR3 is TGTGCCAGCAGCCGTAGCACCGGGGAGCTGTTTTTT. This encodes CASSRSTGELFF.

J is TRBJ2-3 and V is TRBV5-1; 11 bases match TRBD2. Germline values: CDR1 SGHRS, CDR2 YFSETQ. The J segment lost 2 bases and the V segment lost 3 bases, leaving 5 bases of the junction unmatched. The CDR3 has 16 amino acids. The CDR3 DNA reads as TGCGCCAGCAGCTCCCTTAGCGGGGGGGCCACAGATACGCAGTATTTT. Its translation: CASSSLSGGATDTQYF.

CDR3: CASSSQGWDNSPLHF. The CDR3 DNA reads as TGTGCCAGCAGCAGCCAGGGGTGGGATAATTCACCCCTCCACTTT. The rearrangement joins TRBV11-3 to TRBJ1-6; D is possibly TRBD1 (6 bases). Germline V lookup: CDR1 SGHNT, CDR2 YENEEA. The CDR3 runs to 15 residues. Trimming removed 5 bases from V and 5 bases from J, with 13 bases in between.

The chain employs TRBV6-1 and TRBJ2-5; 9 bases align to TRBD1. The CDR3 sequence is 16 residues long. V shed 3 bases, J shed 7 bases, and the junction held 12 bases outside the gene matches. Germline CDR1 and CDR2: MNHNS and SASEGT. This CDR3 is CASSDADRGPRGTQYF. The CDR3 DNA follows: TGTGCCAGCAGTGATGCGGACAGGGGTCCTCGGGGGACCCAGTACTTC.

This clone showed up just once. The rearrangement joins TRBV9 to TRBJ2-3; TRBD2 agrees at 8 bases. CDR1 SGDLS and CDR2 YYNGEE come from the germline V gene. After removal of 1 base from V and 4 bases from J, the junction contained 8 bases not matched to a gene. The CDR3 is 16 residues long. The CDR3 bases are TGTGCCAGCAGCGTAAACCCAGCGGGGGACGCAGATACGCAGTATTTT. This translates into CASSVNPAGDADTQYF.

The chain links TRBV29-1 to TRBJ1-2; perhaps TRBD1 as D (5 bases). Germline assignment: CDR1 SQVTM and CDR2 ANQGSEA. Trimming shortened V by 2 bases and J by 4 bases, and 14 bases separated the two germline ends. CDR3 length: 14 residues. This CDR3 reads CSVEKGLSLYGYTF. In DNA, the CDR3 is TGCAGCGTTGAAAAGGGGCTCTCCCTCTATGGCTACACCTTC.

This chain links TRBV7-8 with TRBJ1-2; 7 bases align to TRBD1. The CDR3 is 15 amino acids. V lost 4 bases to trimming and J lost 3 bases; unmatched junction nucleotides: 8. Germline CDR1 SGHVS, CDR2 FQNEAQ. In nucleotides, the CDR3 is TGTGCCAGCAGCTCCGGGACAGCGACCTACTATGGCTACACCTTC. Translating gives CASSSGTATYYGYTF.